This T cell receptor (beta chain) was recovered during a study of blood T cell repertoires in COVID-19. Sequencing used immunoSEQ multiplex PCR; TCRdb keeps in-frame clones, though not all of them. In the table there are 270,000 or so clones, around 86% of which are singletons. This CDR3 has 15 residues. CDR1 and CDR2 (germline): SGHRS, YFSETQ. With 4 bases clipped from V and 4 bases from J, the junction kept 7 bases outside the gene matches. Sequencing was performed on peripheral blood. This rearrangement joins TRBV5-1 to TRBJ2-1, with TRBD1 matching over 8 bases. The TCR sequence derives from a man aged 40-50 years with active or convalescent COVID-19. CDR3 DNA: TGCGCCAGCAGCCCCGGGACAGGTCCTTACAATGAGCAGTTCTTC. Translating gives CASSPGTGPYNEQFF.